This T cell receptor beta chain was captured in a study of CD8+ T cells in alopecia areata. Study summary: The study gave treated patients oral tofacitinib at 5 to 10 mg twice daily.

Extracted RNA was reverse transcribed, and the resulting cDNA served as sequencing template. Some clones are missing from TCRdb's copy, which holds only in-frame ones; the method was immunoSEQ multiplex PCR. The sample has fewer than 150,000 clones, 45% to 65% seen once. CD4+ and CD8+ T cells were sorted from PBMCs. The input for sequencing was CD4+ T cells sorted from blood, taken at week 0. This clonotype was obtained from a human donor with alopecia areata.

The CDR3 is CASSLSDSTDTQYF. CDR3 in DNA: TGTGCCAGCAGTTTATCTGACTCCACAGATACGCAGTATTTT. V and J are TRBV27 and TRBJ2-3; D remains ambiguous. Per germline, CDR1 MNHEY and CDR2 SMNVEV (reference sequence). The V and J ends lost 0 bases and 2 bases respectively, with 6 bases between them. This CDR3 spans 14 amino acids.